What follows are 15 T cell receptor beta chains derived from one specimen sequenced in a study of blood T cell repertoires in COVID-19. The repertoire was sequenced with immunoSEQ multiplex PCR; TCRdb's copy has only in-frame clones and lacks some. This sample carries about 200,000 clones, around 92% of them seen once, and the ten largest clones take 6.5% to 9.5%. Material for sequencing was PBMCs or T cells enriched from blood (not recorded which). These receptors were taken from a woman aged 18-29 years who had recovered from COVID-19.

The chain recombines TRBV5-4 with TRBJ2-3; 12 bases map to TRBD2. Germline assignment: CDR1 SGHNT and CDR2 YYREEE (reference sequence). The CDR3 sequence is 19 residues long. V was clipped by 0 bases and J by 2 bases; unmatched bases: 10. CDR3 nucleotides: TGTGCCAGCAGCTTGGTTTTCCTAGCGGGGGGGAAAACCACAGATACGCAGTATTTT. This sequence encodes CASSLVFLAGGKTTDTQYF.

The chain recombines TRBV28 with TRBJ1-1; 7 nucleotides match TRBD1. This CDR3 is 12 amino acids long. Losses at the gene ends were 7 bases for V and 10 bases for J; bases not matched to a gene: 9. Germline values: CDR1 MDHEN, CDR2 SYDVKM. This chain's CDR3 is CASTIRAGGAFF. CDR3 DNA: TGTGCCAGCACAATTCGGGCAGGGGGAGCTTTCTTT.

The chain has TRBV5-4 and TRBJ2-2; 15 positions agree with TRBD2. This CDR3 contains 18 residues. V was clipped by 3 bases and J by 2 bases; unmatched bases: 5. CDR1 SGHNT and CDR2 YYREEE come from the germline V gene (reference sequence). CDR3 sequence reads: CASSSGLAGGPNTGELFF. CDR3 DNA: TGTGCCAGCAGCTCCGGACTAGCGGGGGGGCCCAACACCGGGGAGCTGTTTTTT.

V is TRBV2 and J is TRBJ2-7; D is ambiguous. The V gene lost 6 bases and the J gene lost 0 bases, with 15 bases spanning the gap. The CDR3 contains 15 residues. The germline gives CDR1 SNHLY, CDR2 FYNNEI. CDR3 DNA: TGTGCCAGCAGGACCACTAAGGCCAACTCCTACGAGCAGTACTTC. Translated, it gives CASRTTKANSYEQYF.

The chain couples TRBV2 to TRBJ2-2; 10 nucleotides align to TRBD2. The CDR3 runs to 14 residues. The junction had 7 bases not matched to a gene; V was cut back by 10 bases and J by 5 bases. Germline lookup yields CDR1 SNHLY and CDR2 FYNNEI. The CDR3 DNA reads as TGTGCCACCACACTAGCGGGAAAGACCGGGGAGCTGTTTTTT. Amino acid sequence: CATTLAGKTGELFF. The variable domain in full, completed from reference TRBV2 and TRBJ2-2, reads EPEVTQTPSHQVTQMGQEVILRCVPISNHLYFYWYRQILGQKVEFLVSFYNNEISEKSEIFDDQFSVERPDGSNFTLKIRSTKLEDSAMYFCATTLAGKTGELFFGEGSRLTVL.

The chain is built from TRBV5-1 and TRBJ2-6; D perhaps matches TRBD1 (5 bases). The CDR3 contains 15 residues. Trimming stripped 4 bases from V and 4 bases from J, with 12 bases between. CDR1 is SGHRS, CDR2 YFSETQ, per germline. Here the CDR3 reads CASSQFGAGANVLTF. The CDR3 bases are TGCGCCAGCAGCCAGTTTGGGGCAGGGGCCAACGTCCTGACTTTC.

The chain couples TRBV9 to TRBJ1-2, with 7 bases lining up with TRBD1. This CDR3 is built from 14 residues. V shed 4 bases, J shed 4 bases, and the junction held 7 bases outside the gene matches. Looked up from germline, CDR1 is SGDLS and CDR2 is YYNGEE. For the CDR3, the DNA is TGTGCCAGCAGCATGAGCCGGGACAGCTATGGCTACACCTTC. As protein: CASSMSRDSYGYTF.

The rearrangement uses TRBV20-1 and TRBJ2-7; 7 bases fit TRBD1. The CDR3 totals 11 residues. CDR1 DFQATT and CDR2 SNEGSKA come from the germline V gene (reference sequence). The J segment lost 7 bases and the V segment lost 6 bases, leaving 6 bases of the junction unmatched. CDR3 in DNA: TGCAGTGCCCCAGGGGGTCGGGAGCAGTACTTC. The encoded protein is CSAPGGREQYF.

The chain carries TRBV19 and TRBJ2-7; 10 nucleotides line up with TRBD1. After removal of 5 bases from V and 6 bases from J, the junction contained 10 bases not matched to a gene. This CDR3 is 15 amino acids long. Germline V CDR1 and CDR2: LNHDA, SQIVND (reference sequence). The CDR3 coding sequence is TGTGCCAGTAGTGGGTCCGGGACAGGGGAACGCGAGCAGTACTTC. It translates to CASSGSGTGEREQYF.

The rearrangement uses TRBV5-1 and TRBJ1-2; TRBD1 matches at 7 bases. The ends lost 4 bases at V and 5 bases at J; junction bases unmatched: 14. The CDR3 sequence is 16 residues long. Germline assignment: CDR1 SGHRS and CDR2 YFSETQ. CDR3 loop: CASSPGDRQGPYGYTF. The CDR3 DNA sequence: TGCGCCAGCAGCCCCGGAGACCGACAGGGCCCGTATGGCTACACCTTC.

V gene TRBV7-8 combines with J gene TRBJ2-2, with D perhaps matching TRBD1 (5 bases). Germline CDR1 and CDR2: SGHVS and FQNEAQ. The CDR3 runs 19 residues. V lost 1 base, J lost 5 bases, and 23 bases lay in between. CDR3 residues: CASSLVKAGFYGWTGELFF. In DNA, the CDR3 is TGTGCCAGCAGCTTAGTTAAGGCAGGGTTTTATGGTTGGACCGGGGAGCTGTTTTTT.

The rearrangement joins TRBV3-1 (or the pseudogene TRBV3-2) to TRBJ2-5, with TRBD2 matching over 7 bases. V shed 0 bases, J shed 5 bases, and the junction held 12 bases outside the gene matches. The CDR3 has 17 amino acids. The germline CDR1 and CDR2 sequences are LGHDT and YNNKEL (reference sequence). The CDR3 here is CASSQDIAAGFRETQYF. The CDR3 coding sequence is TGTGCCAGCAGCCAAGATATTGCAGCGGGGTTTCGCGAGACCCAGTACTTC.

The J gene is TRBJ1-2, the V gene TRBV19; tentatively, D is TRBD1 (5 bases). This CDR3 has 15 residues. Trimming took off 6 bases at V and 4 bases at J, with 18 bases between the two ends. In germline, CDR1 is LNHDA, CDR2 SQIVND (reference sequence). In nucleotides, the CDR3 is TGTGCCAGTAGCCCAGTAGCGGGACCGCTCTATGGCTACACCTTC. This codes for CASSPVAGPLYGYTF. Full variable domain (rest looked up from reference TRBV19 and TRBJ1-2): DGGITQSPKYLFRKEGQNVTLSCEQNLNHDAMYWYRQDPGQGLRLIYYSQIVNDFQKGDIAEGYSVSREKKESFPLTVTSAQKNPTAFYLCASSPVAGPLYGYTFGSGTRLTVV.

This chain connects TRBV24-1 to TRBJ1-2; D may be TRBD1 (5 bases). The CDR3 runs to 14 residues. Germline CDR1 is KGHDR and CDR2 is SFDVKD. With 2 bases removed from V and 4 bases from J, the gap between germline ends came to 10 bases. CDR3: CATSDSGRGYGYTF. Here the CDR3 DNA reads TGTGCCACCAGTGATTCGGGTAGGGGCTATGGCTACACCTTC.

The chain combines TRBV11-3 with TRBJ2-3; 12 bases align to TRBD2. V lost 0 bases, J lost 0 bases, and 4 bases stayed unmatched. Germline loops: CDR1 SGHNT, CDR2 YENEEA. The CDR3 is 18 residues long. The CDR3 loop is CASSLETSGGPSTDTQYF. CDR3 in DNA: TGTGCCAGCAGCTTAGAGACTAGCGGGGGCCCCAGCACAGATACGCAGTATTTT.